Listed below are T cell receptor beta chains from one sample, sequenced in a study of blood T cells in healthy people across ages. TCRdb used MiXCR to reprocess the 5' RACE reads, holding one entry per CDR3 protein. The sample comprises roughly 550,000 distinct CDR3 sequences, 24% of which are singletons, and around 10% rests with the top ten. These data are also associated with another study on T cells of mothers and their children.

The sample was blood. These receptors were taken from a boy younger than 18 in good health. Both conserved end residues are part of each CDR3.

CDR3 protein: CASGLEGQYNEQFF
V gene: TRBV12-5
J gene: TRBJ2-1

CDR3 protein: CASSLGGGAHEQYF
V gene: TRBV6-6
J gene: -

CDR3 protein: CASSLGDSSRSYEQYF
V gene: TRBV7-2
J gene: -

CDR3 protein: CSARGLAGVYWETQYF
V gene: TRBV20-1
J gene: TRBJ2-5

CDR3 protein: CASSDPEGSRSSYNEQFF
V gene: TRBV6-1
J gene: TRBJ2-1

CDR3 protein: CASSYADREQGTQYF
V gene: TRBV6-2/TRBV6-3
J gene: TRBJ2-3

CDR3 protein: CASSTPAGELFF
V gene: TRBV7-3
J gene: TRBJ2-2

CDR3 protein: CAWDRTGSSYEQYF
V gene: TRBV30
J gene: TRBJ2-7

CDR3 protein: CASSQDSSGSRDTQYF
V gene: TRBV4-1
J gene: TRBJ2-3

CDR3 protein: CSARDGARTRHNEQFF
V gene: TRBV20-1
J gene: -

CDR3 protein: CSVEGQGPGEQYF
V gene: TRBV29-1
J gene: TRBJ2-7

CDR3 protein: CSAREGVNNEKLFF
V gene: TRBV20-1
J gene: TRBJ1-4

CDR3 protein: CASSLAVGSNTQYF
V gene: TRBV7-2
J gene: TRBJ2-3

CDR3 protein: CASSHNRGGSTDTQYF
V gene: TRBV28
J gene: TRBJ2-3

CDR3 protein: CASSLRLQNYGYTF
V gene: TRBV27
J gene: TRBJ1-2

CDR3 protein: CASSQGTSRRAETQYF
V gene: TRBV4-3
J gene: TRBJ2-5

CDR3 protein: CASMGLSNEQFF
V gene: TRBV28
J gene: TRBJ2-1

CDR3 protein: CASSYIEGPPTGELFF
V gene: TRBV6-2/TRBV6-3
J gene: TRBJ2-2

CDR3 protein: CASSLDLSALHF
V gene: TRBV5-5
J gene: TRBJ1-6

CDR3 protein: CATSRQGYGYTF
V gene: TRBV15
J gene: TRBJ1-2

CDR3 protein: CATSRPGRNEQFF
V gene: TRBV15
J gene: TRBJ2-1

CDR3 protein: CASSYGVPWGQETQYF
V gene: TRBV6-2/TRBV6-3
J gene: TRBJ2-5

CDR3 protein: CASSYSTVNTGELFF
V gene: TRBV7-9
J gene: TRBJ2-2

CDR3 protein: CASSPRTSGGAGEQFF
V gene: TRBV6-2/TRBV6-3
J gene: -

CDR3 protein: CASSLVGTGTAETQYF
V gene: TRBV7-9
J gene: TRBJ2-5

CDR3 protein: CSARDPRVEEGSYGYTF
V gene: TRBV20-1
J gene: TRBJ1-2

CDR3 protein: CASSLASTEDEQYF
V gene: TRBV7-9
J gene: TRBJ2-7

CDR3 protein: CASSLGGVRQPQHF
V gene: TRBV12-3/TRBV12-4
J gene: TRBJ1-5

CDR3 protein: CSVGYRVILNTEAFF
V gene: TRBV29-1
J gene: TRBJ1-1

CDR3 protein: CASSQNRDGLIYGYTF
V gene: TRBV4-1
J gene: TRBJ1-2

CDR3 protein: CASSLISESEQFF
V gene: TRBV7-3
J gene: TRBJ2-1

CDR3 protein: CASSLLPIWDRGDSNQPQHF
V gene: TRBV12-3/TRBV12-4
J gene: TRBJ1-5

CDR3 protein: CASSLGTGKAFF
V gene: TRBV28
J gene: TRBJ1-1

CDR3 protein: CASSLSPGGDTQYF
V gene: TRBV7-2
J gene: TRBJ2-3

CDR3 protein: CASSNSLAGNTGELFF
V gene: TRBV7-9
J gene: TRBJ2-2

CDR3 protein: CASSLHRPRTSGSPYEQYF
V gene: TRBV7-2
J gene: -

CDR3 protein: CSVFTAMNTEAFF
V gene: TRBV29-1
J gene: TRBJ1-1

CDR3 protein: CASLGPSYGYTF
V gene: TRBV28
J gene: TRBJ1-2

CDR3 protein: CASSRRGSGELFF
V gene: TRBV7-2
J gene: TRBJ2-2

CDR3 protein: CASSQDRTGGMTEAFF
V gene: TRBV4-1
J gene: TRBJ1-1

CDR3 protein: CAWSPTSTSNRFF
V gene: TRBV30
J gene: TRBJ2-5

CDR3 protein: CASSQSTGNGNNEKLFF
V gene: TRBV4-1
J gene: TRBJ1-4

CDR3 protein: CASSAGNTQYF
V gene: TRBV7-2
J gene: TRBJ2-3

CDR3 protein: CSAGTGLNTEAFF
V gene: TRBV29-1
J gene: TRBJ1-1

CDR3 protein: CASSYGRVNEQFF
V gene: TRBV6-2/TRBV6-3
J gene: TRBJ2-1

CDR3 protein: CANDRGFEQFF
V gene: TRBV7-9
J gene: TRBJ2-1

CDR3 protein: CSARDFPGPNSYEQYF
V gene: TRBV20-1
J gene: TRBJ2-7

CDR3 protein: CAWSTGPLVNTEAFF
V gene: TRBV30
J gene: TRBJ1-1

CDR3 protein: CASSLWISGTVGGGELFF
V gene: TRBV28
J gene: TRBJ2-2

CDR3 protein: CSVEVAGGHGNYEQYF
V gene: TRBV29-1
J gene: -

CDR3 protein: CSARANIAGGQDTQYF
V gene: TRBV20-1
J gene: TRBJ2-3

CDR3 protein: CASSQARNYEQYF
V gene: TRBV3-1
J gene: TRBJ2-7

CDR3 protein: CASTRTPVNEQYF
V gene: TRBV28
J gene: TRBJ2-7

CDR3 protein: CSAAPTEAFF
V gene: TRBV20-1
J gene: TRBJ1-1

CDR3 protein: CASSLSLADPYNEQFF
V gene: TRBV27
J gene: TRBJ2-1